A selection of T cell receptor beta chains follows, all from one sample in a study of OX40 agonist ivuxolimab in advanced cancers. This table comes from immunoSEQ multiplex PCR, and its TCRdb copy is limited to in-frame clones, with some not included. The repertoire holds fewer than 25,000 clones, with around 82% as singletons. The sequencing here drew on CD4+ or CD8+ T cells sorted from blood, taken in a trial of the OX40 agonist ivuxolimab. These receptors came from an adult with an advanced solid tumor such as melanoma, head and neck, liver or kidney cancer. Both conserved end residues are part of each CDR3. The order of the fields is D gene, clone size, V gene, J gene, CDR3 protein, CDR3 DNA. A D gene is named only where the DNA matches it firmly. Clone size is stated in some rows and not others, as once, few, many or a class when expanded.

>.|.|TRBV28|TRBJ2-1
CASSLQSNEQFF
TGTGCCAGCAGTTTACAGAGTAATGAGCAGTTCTTC
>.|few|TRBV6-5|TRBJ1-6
CASSYGGGLSPLHF
TGTGCCAGCAGTTACGGGGGGGGCTTGTCACCCCTCCACTTT
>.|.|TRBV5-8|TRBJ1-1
CASSSFGGSRVPEAFF
TGTGCCAGCAGCTCTTTTGGCGGGAGTCGGGTGCCTGAAGCTTTCTTT
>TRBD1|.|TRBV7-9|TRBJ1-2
CASSFEALGTGFNGYTF
TGTGCCAGCAGCTTCGAAGCCCTCGGGACAGGGTTCAATGGCTACACCTTC
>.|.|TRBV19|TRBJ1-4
CASSYMGRATNEKLFF
TGTGCCAGTAGTTATATGGGACGGGCAACTAATGAAAAACTGTTTTTT
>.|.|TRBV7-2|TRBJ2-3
CATQLLTDTQYF
TGTGCCACCCAACTACTTACAGATACGCAGTATTTT
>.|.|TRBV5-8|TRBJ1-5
CASSLGRISSYSNQPQHF
TGTGCCAGCAGCTTGGGTAGGATCAGCTCTTATAGCAATCAGCCCCAGCATTTT
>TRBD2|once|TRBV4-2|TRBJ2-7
CASSQDLLAGPLGSYEQYF
TGTGCCAGCAGCCAAGATTTACTAGCGGGCCCGCTTGGATCCTACGAGCAGTACTTC
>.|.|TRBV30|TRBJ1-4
CAWSVQSLDNEKLFF
TGTGCCTGGAGTGTACAGTCACTAGATAATGAAAAACTGTTTTTT
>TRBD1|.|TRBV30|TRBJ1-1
CAWSSDRAASAFF
TGTGCCTGGAGCTCAGACAGGGCGGCTTCAGCTTTCTTT
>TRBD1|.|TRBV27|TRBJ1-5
CASRRQGRYQPQHF
TGTGCCAGCAGAAGACAGGGAAGGTATCAGCCCCAGCATTTT
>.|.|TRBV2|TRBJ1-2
CASSEAGGAGYGYTF
TGTGCCAGCAGTGAAGCCGGGGGCGCGGGATATGGCTACACCTTC
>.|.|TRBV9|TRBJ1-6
CASSVAWQGNSPLHF
TGTGCCAGCAGCGTAGCTTGGCAGGGGAATTCACCCCTCCACTTT
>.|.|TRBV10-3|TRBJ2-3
CAISAATGAMDTQYF
TGTGCCATCAGTGCAGCGACGGGGGCGATGGATACGCAGTATTTT
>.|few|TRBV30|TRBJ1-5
CAWGWGGDQPQHF
TGTGCCTGGGGGTGGGGGGGGGATCAGCCCCAGCATTTT
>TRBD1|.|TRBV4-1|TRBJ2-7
CASSPRQGGYEQYF
TGCGCCAGCAGCCCCCGACAGGGGGGCTACGAGCAGTACTTC
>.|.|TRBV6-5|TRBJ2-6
CASRASGKRANVLTF
TGTGCCAGCAGGGCCTCAGGGAAGCGGGCCAACGTCCTGACTTTC
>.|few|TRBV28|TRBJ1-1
CASSLSTEAFF
TGTGCCAGCAGTTTAAGCACTGAAGCTTTCTTT
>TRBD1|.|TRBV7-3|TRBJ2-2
CASSFGQVSTGELFF
TGTGCCAGCAGCTTCGGACAGGTTTCCACCGGGGAGCTGTTTTTT
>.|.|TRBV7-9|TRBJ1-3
CASSFDRSSGNTIYF
TGTGCCAGCAGCTTCGACAGGAGCTCTGGAAACACCATATATTTT
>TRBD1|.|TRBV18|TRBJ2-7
CASSPRGRGLYEQYF
TGTGCCAGCTCACCAAGGGGCAGGGGGCTATACGAGCAGTACTTC
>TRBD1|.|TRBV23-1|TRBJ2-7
CASSHPRQGRNRFDEQYF
TGCGCCAGCAGTCACCCGAGACAGGGTAGGAATCGTTTCGATGAGCAGTACTTC
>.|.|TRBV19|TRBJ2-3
CATRGGNADTQYF
TGTGCCACCAGGGGAGGGAACGCAGATACGCAGTATTTT
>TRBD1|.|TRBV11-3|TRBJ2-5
CASSTRTGTQETQYF
TGTGCCAGCAGCACAAGGACAGGGACACAAGAGACCCAGTACTTC
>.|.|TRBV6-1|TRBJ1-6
CASSEANIAGFSPLHF
TGTGCCAGCAGTGAAGCGAACATTGCGGGCTTTTCACCCCTCCACTTT
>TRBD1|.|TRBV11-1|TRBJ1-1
CASSNRGDTEAFF
TGTGCCAGCAGCAACAGGGGGGACACTGAAGCTTTCTTT
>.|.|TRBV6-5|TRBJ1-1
CASSYSDITEAFF
TGTGCCAGCAGTTACTCGGACATCACTGAAGCTTTCTTT
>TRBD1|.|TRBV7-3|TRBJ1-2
CASSSQPGGWEGYTF
TGTGCCAGCAGCTCACAACCAGGGGGCTGGGAAGGCTACACCTTC
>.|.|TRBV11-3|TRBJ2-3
CASSLGANRGQYF
TGTGCCAGCAGCTTAGGGGCTAATCGAGGGCAGTATTTT
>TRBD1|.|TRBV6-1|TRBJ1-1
CASNPGGASTEAFF
TGTGCCAGCAACCCAGGGGGCGCGAGCACTGAAGCTTTCTTT
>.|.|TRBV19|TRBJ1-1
CASSPFMNTEAFF
TGTGCCAGTAGTCCCTTCATGAACACTGAAGCTTTCTTT
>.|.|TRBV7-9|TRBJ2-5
CASSLTRGVGQETQYF
TGTGCCAGCAGCTTAACGCGGGGAGTGGGGCAAGAGACCCAGTACTTC
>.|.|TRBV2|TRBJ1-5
CASSGSAGGNQPQHF
TGTGCCAGCAGTGGGAGCGCGGGAGGCAATCAGCCCCAGCATTTT
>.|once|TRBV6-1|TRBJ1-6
CASSEGGRSSPLHF
TGTGCCAGCAGTGAAGGGGGGCGAAGTTCACCCCTCCACTTT
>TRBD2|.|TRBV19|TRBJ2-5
CASSTGLAGRETQYF
TGTGCCAGTAGTACCGGACTAGCGGGGAGGGAGACCCAGTACTTC
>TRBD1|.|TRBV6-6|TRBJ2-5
CASSWGQKETQYF
TGTGCCAGCAGTTGGGGACAGAAGGAGACCCAGTACTTC
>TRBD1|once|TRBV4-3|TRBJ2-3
CASSQENKAGGLDTQYF
TGCGCCAGCAGCCAAGAAAACAAGGCAGGGGGCTTAGATACGCAGTATTTT
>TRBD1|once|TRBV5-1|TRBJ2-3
CASRGQFTDTQYF
TGCGCCAGCAGGGGACAGTTCACAGATACGCAGTATTTT
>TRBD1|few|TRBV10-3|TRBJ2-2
CAIGTGANTGELFF
TGTGCCATCGGGACAGGGGCGAACACCGGGGAGCTGTTTTTT
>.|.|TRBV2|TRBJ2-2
CAMSRENTGELFF
TGTGCCATGTCCCGGGAAAACACCGGGGAGCTGTTTTTT
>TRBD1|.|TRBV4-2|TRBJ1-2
CASSQDVGQGLNGYTF
TGTGCCAGCAGCCAAGATGTGGGACAGGGCTTGAATGGCTACACCTTC
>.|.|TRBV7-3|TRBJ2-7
CASSLVGGAYEQYF
TGTGCCAGCAGCTTAGTTGGGGGAGCCTACGAGCAGTACTTC
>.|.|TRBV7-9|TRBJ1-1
CASSPRGNTEAFF
TGTGCCAGCAGTCCAAGGGGGAACACTGAAGCTTTCTTT
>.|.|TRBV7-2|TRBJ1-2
CASSLAGGRGYTF
TGTGCCAGCAGCTTAGCAGGGGGTCGGGGCTACACCTTC
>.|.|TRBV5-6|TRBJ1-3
CASSTGTLSGNTIYF
TGTGCCAGTTCCACCGGGACACTCTCTGGAAACACCATATATTTT
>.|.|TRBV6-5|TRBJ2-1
CASSLGQGSYNEQFF
TGTGCCAGCAGTTTGGGGCAGGGCTCCTACAATGAGCAGTTCTTC
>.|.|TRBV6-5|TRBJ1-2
CASSMAADGYTF
TGTGCCAGCAGTATGGCGGCGGATGGCTACACCTTC
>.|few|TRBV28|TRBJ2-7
CASTTGTYEQYF
TGTGCCAGCACCACCGGGACCTACGAGCAGTACTTC
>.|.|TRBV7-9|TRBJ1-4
CASSFQSTGEKLFF
TGTGCCAGCAGCTTTCAGTCTACGGGGGAAAAACTGTTTTTT
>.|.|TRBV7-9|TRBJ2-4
CASSFMGDLKNIQYF
TGTGCCAGCAGCTTTATGGGGGACCTTAAAAACATTCAGTACTTC
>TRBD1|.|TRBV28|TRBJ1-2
CASSSGGNYGYTF
TGTGCCAGCAGTTCAGGGGGCAACTATGGCTACACCTTC
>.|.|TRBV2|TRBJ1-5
CASSENLGGPGNQPQHF
TGTGCCAGCAGTGAAAATTTAGGAGGGCCGGGCAATCAGCCCCAGCATTTT
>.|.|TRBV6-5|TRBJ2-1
CASSQARTYNEQFF
TGTGCCAGCAGCCAGGCCCGTACCTACAATGAGCAGTTCTTC
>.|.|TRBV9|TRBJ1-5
CASSVGGSNQPQHF
TGTGCCAGCAGCGTAGGAGGAAGCAATCAGCCCCAGCATTTT
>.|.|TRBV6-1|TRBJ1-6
CASSEGGNSRVNSPLHF
TGTGCCAGCAGTGAGGGCGGGAACTCACGAGTTAATTCACCCCTCCACTTT
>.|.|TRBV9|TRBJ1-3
CASNPTRNGNTIYF
TGTGCCAGCAACCCAACACGGAACGGGAACACCATATATTTT
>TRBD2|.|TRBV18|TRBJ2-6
CASHRGGNVLTF
TGTGCCAGCCATCGGGGGGGAAACGTCCTGACTTTC
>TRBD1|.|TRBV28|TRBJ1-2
CASSLGQPGYGYTF
TGTGCCAGCAGTCTGGGACAGCCAGGTTATGGCTACACCTTC